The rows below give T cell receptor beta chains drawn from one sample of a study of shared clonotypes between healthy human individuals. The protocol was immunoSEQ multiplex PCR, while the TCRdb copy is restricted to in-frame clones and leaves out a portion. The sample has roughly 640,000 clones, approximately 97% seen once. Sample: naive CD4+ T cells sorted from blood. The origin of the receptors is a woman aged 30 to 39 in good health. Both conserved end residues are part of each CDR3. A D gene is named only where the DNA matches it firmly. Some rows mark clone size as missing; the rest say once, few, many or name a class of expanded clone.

cdr3_nt: TGTGCCAGCAGCTCTACTAGCACCATATGGAATGAGCAGTTCTTC
cdr3_aa: CASSSTSTIWNEQFF
v_call: TRBV11-2
clone_size: .
j_call: TRBJ2-1
d_call: .

cdr3_nt: TGTGCCGGGGGGACAGGGGCCTCTGGGTATGGCTACACCTTC
cdr3_aa: CAGGTGASGYGYTF
v_call: TRBV28
clone_size: .
j_call: TRBJ1-2
d_call: TRBD1

cdr3_nt: TGTGCCAGCAGCTGGGAACTATTGGGGGTGGGAGTTGAAGCTTTCTTT
cdr3_aa: CASSWELLGVGVEAFF
v_call: TRBV5-5
clone_size: .
j_call: TRBJ1-1
d_call: .

cdr3_nt: TGCGCCAGCAGCCGCAACACAGGGCTTAGCACAGATACGCAGTATTTT
cdr3_aa: CASSRNTGLSTDTQYF
v_call: TRBV4-1
clone_size: .
j_call: TRBJ2-3
d_call: .

cdr3_nt: TGTGCCAGCTCACCACGGGACCACTCAAGCATCTACGAGCAGTACTTC
cdr3_aa: CASSPRDHSSIYEQYF
v_call: TRBV18
clone_size: .
j_call: TRBJ2-7
d_call: .

cdr3_nt: TGTGCCAGCTCACCAGGGCTAGCGGGTACAGATACGCAGTATTTT
cdr3_aa: CASSPGLAGTDTQYF
v_call: TRBV18
clone_size: .
j_call: TRBJ2-3
d_call: TRBD2

cdr3_nt: TGTGCCAGTCTTCCCCCACTAGCGGGAGAGATAGATGAGCAGTTCTTC
cdr3_aa: CASLPPLAGEIDEQFF
v_call: TRBV2
clone_size: .
j_call: TRBJ2-1
d_call: TRBD2

cdr3_nt: TGCGCCAGCAGCTTGGGCCCCCGGGACACAGCGAACACCGGGGAGCTGTTTTTT
cdr3_aa: CASSLGPRDTANTGELFF
v_call: TRBV5-1
clone_size: .
j_call: TRBJ2-2
d_call: .

cdr3_nt: TGTGCCAGTAGTATGACTAGCGGGAGGGCCATCTACAATGAGCAGTTCTTC
cdr3_aa: CASSMTSGRAIYNEQFF
v_call: TRBV19
clone_size: once
j_call: TRBJ2-1
d_call: TRBD2

cdr3_nt: TGTGCCAGCAGCTACAGCCTCCGGGACCAAGGGATCTACGAGCAGTACTTC
cdr3_aa: CASSYSLRDQGIYEQYF
v_call: TRBV5-5
clone_size: .
j_call: TRBJ2-7
d_call: .

cdr3_nt: TGCAGCGTTGGCACTCTACTTAAAAGCGGGAGGGCCGAAACCTACGAGCAGTACTTC
cdr3_aa: CSVGTLLKSGRAETYEQYF
v_call: TRBV29-1
clone_size: .
j_call: TRBJ2-7
d_call: TRBD2

cdr3_nt: TGTGCCAGCAGCCCCGACGTAAGAGGAAACACCATATATTTT
cdr3_aa: CASSPDVRGNTIYF
v_call: TRBV7-9
clone_size: .
j_call: TRBJ1-3
d_call: .

cdr3_nt: TGTGCCAGCAATACTGAGGGGGGCATTCAGTACTTC
cdr3_aa: CASNTEGGIQYF
v_call: TRBV2
clone_size: .
j_call: TRBJ2-4
d_call: .

cdr3_nt: TGTGCCTGGACCCCCCTAGGGGCAACTAACTATGGCTACACCTTC
cdr3_aa: CAWTPLGATNYGYTF
v_call: TRBV30
clone_size: once
j_call: TRBJ1-2
d_call: .